This T cell receptor beta chain was observed in a study of T cell changes during pregnancy in multiple sclerosis. J was trimmed by 9 bases and V by 6 bases; bases with no gene match: 14. Germline V lookup: CDR1 MDHEN, CDR2 SYDVKM. The CDR3 contains 15 residues. A single count supports this clone. Profiling relied on immunoSEQ multiplex PCR, and the TCRdb table lists in-frame clones only, not all of them. This table has 50,000 or so clones, 92% appearing once. The receptor was isolated from a female donor with multiple sclerosis, enrolled in a pregnancy study. The sequenced sample was CD4+ T cells from peripheral blood mononuclear cells, obtained after pregnancy. The chain is built from TRBV28 and TRBJ2-1; 7 bases are a match to TRBD1. The CDR3 sequence: CASSGLTGIGSEQFF. The CDR3 DNA reads as TGTGCCAGCAGCGGATTGACAGGGATTGGAAGTGAGCAGTTCTTC.